The clone carrying this TCR beta chain was found many times. What it binds is unknown. The data stem from a study of human T cells and chemical hapten exposure. Across the whole study: Per-sample TCR yield variability stemmed mainly from small pooled library volume differences. Study results and limitations: TCRs at high frequency, those above 1 in 1000, did not change with DPC sensitization.

Germline V gene lookup returns CDR1 SGHRS and CDR2 YFSETQ. Trimming took 1 base from V and 6 from J; bases not matched to a gene: 6. The CDR3 runs to 15 residues. Researchers extracted total RNA from unfractionated whole blood. Each cDNA molecule in the library carried unique molecular identifiers. In the original workflow: Sampled TCR counts reached a median of around 100,000 per sample, with values ranging from about 23,224 to 700,000. In TCRdb, the 5' RACE reads were re-called with MiXCR into one record per CDR3 protein. In this record, the V and J calls reflect TCRdb's handling and not the investigators' own analysis. The repertoire holds about 140,000 distinct CDR3 sequences, with 4.1% as singletons.

The TCR originated in a female donor in good health. This chain joins TRBV5-1 and TRBJ2-7; 11 positions match TRBD2. The CDR3 reads CASSLSASGGSEQYF. In DNA form, the CDR3 reads TGCGCCAGCAGCTTGTCGGCTAGCGGGGGGAGCGAGCAGTACTTC. Drawing the rest from reference TRBV5-1 and TRBJ2-7, the complete variable domain is KAGVTQTPRYLIKTRGQQVTLSCSPISGHRSVSWYQQTPGQGLQFLFEYFSETQRNKGNFPGRFSGRQFSNSRSEMNVSTLELGDSALYLCASSLSASGGSEQYFGPGTRLTVT.